These 8 T cell receptor beta chains were sequenced from one sample in a study of Ad26.COV2.S vaccination and SARS-CoV-2 variants. Treatment indicated: roughly 19 received Ad26.COV2.S at low or high dose, single or two shots; roughly five received placebo; per-sample allocation not given. Sampling was performed 63 days after the first vaccine or placebo injection. Data came from immunoSEQ multiplex PCR; TCRdb stores just in-frame clones and leaves some out. The table has 440,000 or so clones, 70% to 90% seen once. This specimen was peripheral blood, taken in a trial of Ad26.COV2.S vaccine versus placebo. These receptors came from a person aged 18-65 years who received the Ad26.COV2.S COVID-19 vaccine or a placebo.

The chain employs TRBV11-2 and TRBJ2-1; 9 bases line up with TRBD2. The V and J ends lost 5 bases and 14 bases, in that order; junction bases with no gene match: 4. The CDR3 is 11 residues long. CDR1 and CDR2 from the germline V gene are SGHAT and FQNNGV. The CDR3: CASSQQREEFF. CDR3 bases: TGTGCCAGCAGCCAACAGCGGGAGGAGTTCTTC.

This chain links TRBV9 with TRBJ2-1; D is possibly TRBD1 or TRBD2 (5 bases each). The V end lost 0 bases, the J end lost 7 bases, and 14 bases lay between the germline ends. Per the germline V gene, CDR1 is SGDLS and CDR2 is YYNGEE. There are 15 residues in the CDR3. The CDR3: CASSVEGSVENEQFF. The CDR3 DNA reads as TGTGCCAGCAGCGTAGAGGGGAGTGTGGAGAATGAGCAGTTCTTC. Combining the CDR3 with reference TRBV9 and TRBJ2-1 gives the whole variable domain DSGVTQTPKHLITATGQRVTLRCSPRSGDLSVYWYQQSLDQGLQFLIQYYNGEERAKGNILERFSAQQFPDLHSELNLSSLELGDSALYFCASSVEGSVENEQFFGPGTRLTVL.

This chain uses TRBV28 with TRBJ2-1; 11 positions match TRBD2. Trimming removed 7 bases from V and 8 bases from J; junction bases left unmatched: 10. The CDR3 has 15 amino acids. Germline V gives CDR1 MDHEN, CDR2 SYDVKM. The DNA of the CDR3 is TGTGCCAGCACCAACGGGGGACTAGCGGCATATGAGCAGTTCTTC. Protein: CASTNGGLAAYEQFF.

This chain links TRBV12-3 or TRBV12-4 with TRBJ1-2, with D uncertain. V lost 5 bases, J lost 5 bases, and 12 bases lay in between. The CDR3 length is 13 residues. CDR3 coding DNA: TGTGCCAGCAGTCTTCAACTGGCTTATGGCTACACCTTC. Translation: CASSLQLAYGYTF.

The rearrangement links TRBV7-9 to TRBJ1-4; D is ambiguous. Trimming took off 7 bases at V and 0 bases at J, with 12 bases between the two ends. The CDR3 extends over 15 amino acids. Germline V lookup: CDR1 SEHNR, CDR2 FQNEAQ (reference sequence). CDR3 bases: TGTGCCAGCACCCGGGAGAGTACAACTAATGAAAAACTGTTTTTT. This codes for CASTRESTTNEKLFF.

This clone was seen once. J is TRBJ2-1 and V is TRBV6-6; 13 bases align to TRBD2. The V and J ends lost 6 bases and 7 bases, in that order; junction bases with no gene match: 6. Germline V lookup: CDR1 MNHNY, CDR2 SVGAGI (reference sequence). The CDR3 extends over 15 amino acids. The CDR3, as DNA: TGTGCCAGCAGGTCCGGGACTAGCGGGAATAATGAGCAGTTCTTC. Its translation: CASRSGTSGNNEQFF.

V and J are TRBV6-5 and TRBJ1-2; D is unclear. CDR1 is MNHEY and CDR2 is SVGAGI in the germline V gene. The CDR3 totals 14 residues. V was pared by 0 bases and J by 1 base, with 6 bases between. CDR3 in amino acids: CASSYSGGNYGYTF. The CDR3 nucleotides read TGTGCCAGCAGTTACTCGGGCGGTAACTATGGCTACACCTTC.

This rearrangement joins TRBV11-2 to TRBJ2-3; TRBD1 might be the D (6 bases). The CDR3 is 14 residues long. Germline V gene lookup returns CDR1 SGHAT and CDR2 FQNNGV. V lost 1 base and J 6 bases, leaving 11 bases between the germline ends. DNA for the CDR3: TGTGCCAGCAGCTTAGTTGGACAGTCGGATACGCAGTATTTT. Its translation is CASSLVGQSDTQYF.